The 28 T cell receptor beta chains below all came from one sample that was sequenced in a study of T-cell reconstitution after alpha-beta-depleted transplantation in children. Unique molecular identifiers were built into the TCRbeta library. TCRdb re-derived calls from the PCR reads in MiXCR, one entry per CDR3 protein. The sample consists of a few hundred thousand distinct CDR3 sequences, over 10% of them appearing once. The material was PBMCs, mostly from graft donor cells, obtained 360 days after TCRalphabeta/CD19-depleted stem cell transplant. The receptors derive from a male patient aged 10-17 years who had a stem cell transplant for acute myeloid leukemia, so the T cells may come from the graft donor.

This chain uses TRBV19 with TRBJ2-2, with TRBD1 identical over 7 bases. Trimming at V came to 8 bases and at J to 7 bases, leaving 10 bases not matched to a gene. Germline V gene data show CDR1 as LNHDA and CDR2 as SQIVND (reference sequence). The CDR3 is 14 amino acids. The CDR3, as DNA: TGTGCCAGTCGAGAACAGGGGTCGGTCGGGGAGCTGTTTTTT. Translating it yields CASREQGSVGELFF. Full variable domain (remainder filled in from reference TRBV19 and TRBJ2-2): DGGITQSPKYLFRKEGQNVTLSCEQNLNHDAMYWYRQDPGQGLRLIYYSQIVNDFQKGDIAEGYSVSREKKESFPLTVTSAQKNPTAFYLCASREQGSVGELFFGEGSRLTVL.

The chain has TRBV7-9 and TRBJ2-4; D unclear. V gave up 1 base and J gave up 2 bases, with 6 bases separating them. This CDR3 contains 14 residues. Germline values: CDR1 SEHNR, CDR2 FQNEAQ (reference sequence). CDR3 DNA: TGTGCCAGCAGCTTAGTACAAACCAAAAACATTCAGTACTTC. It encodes CASSLVQTKNIQYF.

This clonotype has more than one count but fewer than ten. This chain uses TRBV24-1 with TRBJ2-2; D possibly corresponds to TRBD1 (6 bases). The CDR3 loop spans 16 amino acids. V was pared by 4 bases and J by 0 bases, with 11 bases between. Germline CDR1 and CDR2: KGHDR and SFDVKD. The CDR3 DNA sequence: TGTGCCACCAGTGAAGCCGGGACACCGAACACCGGGGAGCTGTTTTTT. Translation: CATSEAGTPNTGELFF.

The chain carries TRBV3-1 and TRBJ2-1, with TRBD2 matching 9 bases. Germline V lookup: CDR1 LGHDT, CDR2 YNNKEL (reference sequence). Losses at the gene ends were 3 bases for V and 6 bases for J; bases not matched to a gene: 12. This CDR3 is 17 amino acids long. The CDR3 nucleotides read TGTGCCAGCAGCCACCACATAGCGGGAGTCACGGGCAATGAGCAGTTCTTC. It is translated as CASSHHIAGVTGNEQFF.

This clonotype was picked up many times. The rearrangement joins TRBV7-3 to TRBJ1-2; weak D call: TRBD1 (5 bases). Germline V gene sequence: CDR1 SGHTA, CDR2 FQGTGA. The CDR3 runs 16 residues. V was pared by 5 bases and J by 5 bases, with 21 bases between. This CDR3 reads CASSLGWVGGVYGYTF. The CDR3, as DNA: TGTGCCAGCAGCCTAGGCTGGGTCGGAGGGGTATATGGCTACACCTTC.

The DNA for the CDR3 is TGTGCCAGCAGCTCCAGGAGTTCCGGGACCCAGTACTTC. This gives the protein CASSSRSSGTQYF. V is TRBV7-2 and J is TRBJ2-5; D unclear. V lost 4 bases, J lost 7 bases, and 13 bases lay in between. The CDR3 covers 13 residues. Per germline, CDR1 SGHTA and CDR2 FQGNSA.

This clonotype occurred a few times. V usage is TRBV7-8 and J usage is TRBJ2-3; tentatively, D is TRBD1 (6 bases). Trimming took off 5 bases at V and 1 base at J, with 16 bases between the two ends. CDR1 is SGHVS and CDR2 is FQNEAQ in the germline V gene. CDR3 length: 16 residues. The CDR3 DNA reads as TGTGCCAGCAGCGCCCGACCTGAGGGGGGCACAGATACGCAGTATTTT. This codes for CASSARPEGGTDTQYF. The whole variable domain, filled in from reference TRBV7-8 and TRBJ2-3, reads GAGVSQSPRYKVAKRGQDVALRCDPISGHVSLFWYQQALGQGPEFLTYFQNEAQLDKSGLPSDRFFAERPEGSVSTLKIQRTQQEDSAVYLCASSARPEGGTDTQYFGPGTRLTVL.

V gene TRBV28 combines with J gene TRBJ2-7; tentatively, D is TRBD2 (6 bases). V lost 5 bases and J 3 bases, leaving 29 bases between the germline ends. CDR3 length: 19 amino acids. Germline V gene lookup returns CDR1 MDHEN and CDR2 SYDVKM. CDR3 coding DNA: TGTGCCAGCAGTCCCGGACTAACCATAGTGTTCCCCCCTAACTACGAGCAGTACTTC. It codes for CASSPGLTIVFPPNYEQYF.

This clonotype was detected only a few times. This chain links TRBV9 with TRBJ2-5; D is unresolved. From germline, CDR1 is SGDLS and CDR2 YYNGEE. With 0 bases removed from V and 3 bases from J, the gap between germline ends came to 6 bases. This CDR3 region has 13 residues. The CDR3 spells CASSVDGKETQYF. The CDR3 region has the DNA TGTGCCAGCAGCGTAGATGGGAAAGAGACCCAGTACTTC.

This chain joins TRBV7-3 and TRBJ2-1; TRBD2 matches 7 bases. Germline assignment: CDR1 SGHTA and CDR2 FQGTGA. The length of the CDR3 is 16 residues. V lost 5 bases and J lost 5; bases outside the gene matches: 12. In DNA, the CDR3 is TGTGCCAGCAGCCAAACGGGACTAAGGAGCAACAATGAGCAGTTCTTC. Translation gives CASSQTGLRSNNEQFF.

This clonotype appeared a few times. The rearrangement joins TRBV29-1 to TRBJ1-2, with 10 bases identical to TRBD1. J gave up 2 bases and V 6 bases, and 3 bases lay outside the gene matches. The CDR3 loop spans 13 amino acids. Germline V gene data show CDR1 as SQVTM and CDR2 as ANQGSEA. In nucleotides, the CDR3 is TGCAGCGTCGGGACAGGGGACAACTATGGCTACACCTTC. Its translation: CSVGTGDNYGYTF. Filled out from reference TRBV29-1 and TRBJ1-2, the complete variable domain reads SAVISQKPSRDICQRGTSLTIQCQVDSQVTMMFWYRQQPGQSLTLIATANQGSEATYESGFVIDKFPISRPNLTFSTLTVSNMSPEDSSIYLCSVGTGDNYGYTFGSGTRLTVV.

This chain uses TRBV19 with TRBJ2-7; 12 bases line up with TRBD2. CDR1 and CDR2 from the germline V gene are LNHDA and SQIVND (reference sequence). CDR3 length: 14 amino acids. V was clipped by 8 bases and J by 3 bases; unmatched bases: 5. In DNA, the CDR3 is TGTGCCAGTTCCGGACTAGCGGGGCGCTACGAGCAGTACTTC. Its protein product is CASSGLAGRYEQYF.

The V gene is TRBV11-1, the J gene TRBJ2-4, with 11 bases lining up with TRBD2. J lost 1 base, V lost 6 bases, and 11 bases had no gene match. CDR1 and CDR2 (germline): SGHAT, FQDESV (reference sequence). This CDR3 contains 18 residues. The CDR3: CASSSTSGGRWAKNIQYF. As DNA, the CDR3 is TGTGCCAGCAGTTCAACTAGCGGGGGTCGTTGGGCCAAAAACATTCAGTACTTC.

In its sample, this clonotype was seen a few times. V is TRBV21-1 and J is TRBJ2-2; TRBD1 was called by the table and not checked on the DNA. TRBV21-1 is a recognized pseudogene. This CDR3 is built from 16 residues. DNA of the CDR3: TGTGCCAGCAGCAAGGAAGCAGGGTGGCCCACCGGGGAGCTGTTTTTT. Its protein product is CASSKEAGWPTGELFF.

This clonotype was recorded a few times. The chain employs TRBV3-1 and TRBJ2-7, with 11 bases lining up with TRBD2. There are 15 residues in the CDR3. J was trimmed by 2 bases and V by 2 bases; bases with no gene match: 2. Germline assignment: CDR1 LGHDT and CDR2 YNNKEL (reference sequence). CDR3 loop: CASSQLTSGAYEQYF. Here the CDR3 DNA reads TGTGCCAGCAGCCAATTGACTAGCGGGGCCTACGAGCAGTACTTC.

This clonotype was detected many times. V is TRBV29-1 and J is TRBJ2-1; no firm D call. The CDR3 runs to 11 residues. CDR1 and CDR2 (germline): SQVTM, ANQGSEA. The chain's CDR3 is CSLRISNEQFF. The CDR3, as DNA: TGCTCCCTCAGAATATCAAATGAGCAGTTCTTC.

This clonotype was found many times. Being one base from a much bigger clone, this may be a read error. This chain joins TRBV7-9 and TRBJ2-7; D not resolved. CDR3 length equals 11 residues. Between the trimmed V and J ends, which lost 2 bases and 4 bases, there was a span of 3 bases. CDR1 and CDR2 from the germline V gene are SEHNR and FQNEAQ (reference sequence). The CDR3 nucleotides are TGTGCCAGCAGCTTAATGTACGAGCAGTACTTC. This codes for CASSLMYEQYF. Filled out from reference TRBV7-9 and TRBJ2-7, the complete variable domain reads DTGVSQNPRHKITKRGQNVTFRCDPISEHNRLYWYRQTLGQGPEFLTYFQNEAQLEKSRLLSDRFSAERPKGSFSTLEIQRTEQGDSAMYLCASSLMYEQYFGPGTRLTVT.

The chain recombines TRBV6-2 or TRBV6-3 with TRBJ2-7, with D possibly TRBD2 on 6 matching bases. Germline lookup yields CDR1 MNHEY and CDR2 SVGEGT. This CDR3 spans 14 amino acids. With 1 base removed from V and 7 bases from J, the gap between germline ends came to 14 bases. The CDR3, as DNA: TGTGCCAGCAGTTACTGGGGCGGAGGGAGAGAGCAGTACTTC. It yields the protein CASSYWGGGREQYF.

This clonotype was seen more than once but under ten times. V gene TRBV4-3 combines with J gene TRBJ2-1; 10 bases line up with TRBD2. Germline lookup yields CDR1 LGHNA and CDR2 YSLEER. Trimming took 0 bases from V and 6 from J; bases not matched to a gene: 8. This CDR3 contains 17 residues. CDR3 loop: CASSQDKAGGSINEQFF. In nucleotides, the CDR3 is TGCGCCAGCAGCCAAGATAAAGCGGGGGGGTCGATCAATGAGCAGTTCTTC.

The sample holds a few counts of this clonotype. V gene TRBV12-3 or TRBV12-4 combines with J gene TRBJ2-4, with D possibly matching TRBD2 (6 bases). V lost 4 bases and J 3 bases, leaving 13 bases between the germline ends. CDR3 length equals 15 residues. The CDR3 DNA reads TGTGCCAGCAGTTGGCGGGAAATAGGCAAAAACATTCAGTACTTC. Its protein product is CASSWREIGKNIQYF.

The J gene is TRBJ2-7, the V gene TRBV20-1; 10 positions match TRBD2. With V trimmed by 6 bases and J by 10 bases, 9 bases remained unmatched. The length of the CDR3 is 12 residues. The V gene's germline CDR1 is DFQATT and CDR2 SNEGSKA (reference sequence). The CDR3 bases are TGCAGTGCCACCCCTAGCGGGAGTCCCCAGTACTTC. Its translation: CSATPSGSPQYF.

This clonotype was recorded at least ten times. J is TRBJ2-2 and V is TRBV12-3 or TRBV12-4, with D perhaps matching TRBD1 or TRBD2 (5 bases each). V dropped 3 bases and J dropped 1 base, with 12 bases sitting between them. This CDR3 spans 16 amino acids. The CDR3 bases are TGTGCCAGCAGTTTCGAGGGGACCGTGAACACCGGGGAGCTGTTTTTT. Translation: CASSFEGTVNTGELFF.

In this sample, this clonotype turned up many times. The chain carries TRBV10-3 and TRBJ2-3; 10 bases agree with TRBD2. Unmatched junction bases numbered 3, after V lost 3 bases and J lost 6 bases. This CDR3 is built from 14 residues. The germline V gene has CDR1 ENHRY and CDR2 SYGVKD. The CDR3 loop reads CAISDLAGEDTQYF. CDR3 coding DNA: TGTGCCATCAGTGACCTAGCGGGAGAGGATACGCAGTATTTT.

CDR3 sequence reads: CASSALDRGNYGYTF. CDR3 DNA: TGTGCCAGCAGCGCCTTGGACAGGGGAAACTATGGCTACACCTTC. This sequence joins TRBV7-9 and TRBJ1-2, with TRBD1 matching over 9 bases. Per the germline V gene, CDR1 is SEHNR and CDR2 is FQNEAQ (reference sequence). This CDR3 has 15 residues. V gave up 5 bases and J gave up 2 bases; unmatched junction bases: 6.

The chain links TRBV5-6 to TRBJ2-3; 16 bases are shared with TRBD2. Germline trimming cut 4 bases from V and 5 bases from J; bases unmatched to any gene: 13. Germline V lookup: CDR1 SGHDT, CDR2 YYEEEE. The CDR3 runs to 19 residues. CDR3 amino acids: CASSQFGTSGRAGRDTQYF. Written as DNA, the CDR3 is TGTGCCAGCAGCCAGTTCGGGACTAGCGGGAGGGCCGGTCGAGATACGCAGTATTTT.

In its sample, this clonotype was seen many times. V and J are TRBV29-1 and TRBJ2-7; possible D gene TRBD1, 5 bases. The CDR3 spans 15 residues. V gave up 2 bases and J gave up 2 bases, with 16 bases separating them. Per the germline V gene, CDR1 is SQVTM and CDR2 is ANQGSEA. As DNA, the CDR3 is TGCAGCGTTGAATCGCGACAGTCGACCCCCTACGAGCAGTACTTC. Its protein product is CSVESRQSTPYEQYF.

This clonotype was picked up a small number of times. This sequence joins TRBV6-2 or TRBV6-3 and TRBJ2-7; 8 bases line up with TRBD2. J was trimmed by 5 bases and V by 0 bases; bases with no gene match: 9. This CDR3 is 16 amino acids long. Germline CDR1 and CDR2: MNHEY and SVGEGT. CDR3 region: CASSYSTWGLGHEQYF. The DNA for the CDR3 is TGTGCCAGCAGTTACTCGACTTGGGGACTAGGGCACGAGCAGTACTTC.

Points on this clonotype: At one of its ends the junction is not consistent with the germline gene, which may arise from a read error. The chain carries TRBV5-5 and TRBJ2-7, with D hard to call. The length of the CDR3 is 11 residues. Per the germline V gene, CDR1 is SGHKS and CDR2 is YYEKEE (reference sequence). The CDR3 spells CGSSLVYEQYF. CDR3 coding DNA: TGTGGCAGCAGCTTGGTCTACGAGCAGTACTTC.